Listed below are T cell receptor beta chains from one sample, sequenced in a study of blood T cell repertoires in COVID-19. Profiling relied on immunoSEQ multiplex PCR, and the TCRdb table lists in-frame clones only, not all of them. The table has 80,000 to 95,000 clones, around 85% seen once. Sample: peripheral blood. The receptors here all came from a woman of 80 years or more with active or convalescent COVID-19. The CDR3 runs from the conserved cysteine through the conserved F or W. The D gene is left open where the match is weak. Some rows mark clone size as missing; the rest say once, few, many or name a class of expanded clone.

clone_size | j_call | v_call | d_call | cdr3_aa | cdr3_nt
NA | TRBJ2-3 | TRBV6-5 | TRBD2 | CASSYSLAGGHTQYF | TGTGCCAGCAGTTACTCGTTAGCGGGGGGGCATACGCAGTATTTT
few | TRBJ2-4 | TRBV7-9 | NA | CASSFGQVLDIQYF | TGTGCCAGCAGCTTCGGCCAGGTCTTGGACATTCAGTACTTC
few | TRBJ2-7 | TRBV28 | TRBD2 | CASSLMGLAGVGQYF | TGTGCCAGCAGTTTAATGGGACTAGCGGGAGTAGGCCAGTACTTC
NA | TRBJ1-5 | TRBV6-6 | NA | CASSYAPRGGTQPQHF | TGTGCCAGCAGTTACGCTCCACGGGGAGGAACACAGCCCCAGCATTTT
NA | TRBJ2-3 | TRBV24-1 | NA | CATSGGTGTSTDTQYF | TGTGCCACCAGTGGCGGTACAGGGACGAGCACAGATACGCAGTATTTT
NA | TRBJ2-5 | TRBV4-3 | NA | CASSQTDYSGAQYF | TGCGCCAGCAGCCAAACCGACTACTCCGGGGCCCAGTACTTC
once | TRBJ1-2 | TRBV7-2 | NA | CASSPSPGGYGYTF | TGTGCCAGCAGCCCATCCCCGGGGGGCTATGGCTACACCTTC
NA | TRBJ1-1 | TRBV18 | TRBD1 | CASSLQGANTEAFF | TGTGCCAGCTCCCTACAGGGGGCGAACACTGAAGCTTTCTTT
NA | TRBJ1-6 | TRBV6-2/TRBV6-3 | NA | CASSYAGWSPLHF | TGTGCCAGCAGTTATGCAGGGTGGTCACCCCTCCACTTT
NA | TRBJ2-6 | TRBV7-3 | TRBD1 | CASSPHLGQGASGANVLTF | TGTGCCAGCAGCCCCCATCTGGGACAGGGGGCGAGCGGGGCCAACGTCCTGACTTTC
NA | TRBJ2-1 | TRBV7-9 | TRBD1 | CASSLNRAGGSEQFF | TGTGCCAGCAGCTTAAATAGGGCAGGGGGCAGTGAGCAGTTCTTC
NA | TRBJ1-3 | TRBV7-2 | NA | CASSVGRSGNTIYF | TGTGCCAGCAGCGTTGGGCGCTCTGGAAACACCATATATTTT
NA | TRBJ2-1 | TRBV10-1 | TRBD2 | CARKAGGGYNEQFF | TGCGCCAGAAAAGCGGGAGGGGGATACAATGAGCAGTTCTTC
once | TRBJ2-1 | TRBV25-1 | NA | CASSRDSSYNEQFF | TGTGCCAGCAGTCGAGACAGCTCCTACAATGAGCAGTTCTTC
NA | TRBJ1-1 | TRBV6-6 | NA | CASSYSWQGSNTEAFF | TGTGCCAGCAGTTACTCGTGGCAGGGTAGCAACACTGAAGCTTTCTTT
NA | TRBJ2-7 | TRBV27 | NA | CASGIRGAALNEQYF | TGTGCCAGCGGGATAAGGGGTGCGGCTCTTAACGAGCAGTACTTC
NA | TRBJ2-3 | TRBV18 | TRBD2 | CASSPTGTSVGTDTQYF | TGTGCCAGCTCACCTACCGGGACTAGCGTAGGTACAGATACGCAGTATTTT
NA | TRBJ2-2 | TRBV6-5 | NA | CASSYSSRYTGELFF | TGTGCCAGCAGTTACTCGTCTAGATACACCGGGGAGCTGTTTTTT
NA | TRBJ1-1 | TRBV30 | NA | CAWSVGGRSEAFF | TGTGCCTGGAGTGTAGGAGGGAGAAGTGAAGCTTTCTTT
NA | TRBJ1-1 | TRBV18 | TRBD1 | CASSPRGVRDWFGTEAFF | TGTGCCAGCTCCCCCAGGGGGGTCAGGGATTGGTTTGGCACTGAAGCTTTCTTT
NA | TRBJ1-1 | TRBV5-1 | NA | CASSLAAGINTEAFF | TGCGCCAGCAGCTTGGCCGCAGGGATCAACACTGAAGCTTTCTTT
NA | TRBJ1-3 | TRBV15 | TRBD1 | CATMPGQPGNTIYF | TGTGCCACCATGCCGGGACAGCCTGGAAACACCATATATTTT
NA | TRBJ1-6 | TRBV19 | NA | CASSVGGANSPLHF | TGTGCCAGTAGTGTGGGGGGTGCGAATTCACCCCTCCACTTT
NA | TRBJ1-2 | TRBV12-3/TRBV12-4 | TRBD1 | CASRPDRGGGYTF | TGTGCCAGCAGACCGGACAGGGGCGGTGGCTACACCTTC
once | TRBJ2-3 | TRBV30 | NA | CACGTGTDTQYF | TGTGCCTGCGGTACCGGCACAGATACGCAGTATTTT
NA | TRBJ2-1 | TRBV2 | TRBD2 | CASSEGGLANLHKKQFF | TGTGCCAGCAGTGAGGGGGGACTAGCGAACCTACATAAGAAGCAGTTCTTC
NA | TRBJ1-6 | TRBV30 | TRBD1 | CAWTSGQGNSPLHF | TGTGCCTGGACCTCGGGACAGGGGAATTCACCCCTCCACTTT
once | TRBJ2-2 | TRBV3-1/TRBV3-2 | NA | CASSPGGLTGELFF | TGTGCCAGCAGTCCCGGGGGGCTCACCGGGGAGCTGTTTTTT
NA | TRBJ1-3 | TRBV6-6 | NA | CASSPPDGAERAGNTIYF | TGTGCCAGCAGTCCGCCCGACGGCGCCGAGAGGGCTGGAAACACCATATATTTT
NA | TRBJ1-6 | TRBV4-3 | NA | CASSQAGGNNSPLHF | TGCGCCAGCAGCCAAGCGGGGGGTAATAATTCACCCCTCCACTTT
few | TRBJ1-5 | TRBV19 | NA | CASQIQVYSNQPQHF | TGTGCCAGCCAAATACAGGTGTATAGCAATCAGCCCCAGCATTTT
NA | TRBJ1-6 | TRBV6-5 | NA | CASSLQEGISPLHF | TGTGCCAGCAGTCTCCAGGAGGGGATTTCACCCCTCCACTTT
few | TRBJ2-7 | TRBV7-6 | NA | CASSLAIGNTGEQYF | TGTGCCAGCAGCTTAGCGATAGGCAATACGGGCGAGCAGTACTTC
once | TRBJ2-6 | TRBV27 | NA | CASSSPAGANVLTF | TGTGCCAGCAGTTCCCCTGCGGGGGCCAACGTCCTGACTTTC
NA | TRBJ1-1 | TRBV24-1 | NA | CATSDSMNTEAFF | TGTGCCACCAGTGATAGCATGAACACTGAAGCTTTCTTT
NA | TRBJ2-7 | TRBV19 | TRBD2 | CASSRSGSFSYEQYF | TGTGCCAGTAGTCGTAGCGGGAGTTTCTCCTACGAGCAGTACTTC